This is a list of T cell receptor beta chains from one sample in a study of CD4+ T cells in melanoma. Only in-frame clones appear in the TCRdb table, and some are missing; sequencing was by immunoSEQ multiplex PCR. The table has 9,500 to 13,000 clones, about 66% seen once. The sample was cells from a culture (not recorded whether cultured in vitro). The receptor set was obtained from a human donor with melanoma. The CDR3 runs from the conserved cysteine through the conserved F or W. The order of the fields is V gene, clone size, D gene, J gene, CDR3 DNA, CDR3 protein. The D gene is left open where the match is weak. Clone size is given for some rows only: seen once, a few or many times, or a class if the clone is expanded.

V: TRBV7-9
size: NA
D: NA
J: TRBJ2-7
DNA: TGTGCCAGCAGCCAGATTGCAACAGGGTCCTACGAGCAGTACTTC
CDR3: CASSQIATGSYEQYF

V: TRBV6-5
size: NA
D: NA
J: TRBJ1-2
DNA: TGTGCCAGCAGTTATCAGGGTGACTATGGCTACACCTTC
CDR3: CASSYQGDYGYTF

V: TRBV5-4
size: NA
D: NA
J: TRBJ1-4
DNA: TGTGCCAGCAGCTTGGGGGGGGCATCTAATGAAAAACTGTTTTTT
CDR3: CASSLGGASNEKLFF

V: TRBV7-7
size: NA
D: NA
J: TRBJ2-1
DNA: TGTGCTAGCAGCTTAACCGGGGGACATGAGCAGTTCTTC
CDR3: CASSLTGGHEQFF

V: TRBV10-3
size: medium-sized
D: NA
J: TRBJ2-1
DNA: TGTGCCATCGGGGGAGCTCTCGCGGAGCAGTTCTTC
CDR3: CAIGGALAEQFF

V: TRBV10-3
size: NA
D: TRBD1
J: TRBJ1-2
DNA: TGTGCCATCAGTGAGTCAGAAGGAGGGGGCGTTTCTGGCTACACCTTC
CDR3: CAISESEGGGVSGYTF

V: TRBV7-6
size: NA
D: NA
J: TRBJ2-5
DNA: TGTGCCAGCAGCTTAGGCCTCCAAGAGACCCAGTACTTC
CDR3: CASSLGLQETQYF

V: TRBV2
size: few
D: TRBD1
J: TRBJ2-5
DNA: TGTGCCAGCAGACCACGGACAGGGAGAGAGACCCAGTACTTC
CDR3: CASRPRTGRETQYF

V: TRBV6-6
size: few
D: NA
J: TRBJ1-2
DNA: TGTGCCACCGGCGGATCCGGAGGCTATGGCTACACCTTC
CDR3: CATGGSGGYGYTF

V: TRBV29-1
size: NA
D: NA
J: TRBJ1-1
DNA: TGCAGCGTTGGGTATTTGCGTATCACTGAAGCTTTCTTT
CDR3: CSVGYLRITEAFF

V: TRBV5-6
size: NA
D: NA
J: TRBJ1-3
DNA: TGTGCCAGCAGCCCAACCGGACAGCCTGGAAACACCATATATTTT
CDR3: CASSPTGQPGNTIYF

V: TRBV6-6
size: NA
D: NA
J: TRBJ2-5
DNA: TGTGCCAGCAGGTCAGGGGCGGAGACCCAGTACTTC
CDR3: CASRSGAETQYF

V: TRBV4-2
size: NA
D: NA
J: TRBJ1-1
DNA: TGTGCCAGCGGCATGGGGGCGCAGGGCACTGAAGCTTTCTTT
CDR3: CASGMGAQGTEAFF

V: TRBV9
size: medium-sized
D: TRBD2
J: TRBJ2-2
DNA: TGTGCCAGCAGCCCCCGGGGGGACCCGACCGGGGAGCTGTTTTTT
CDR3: CASSPRGDPTGELFF

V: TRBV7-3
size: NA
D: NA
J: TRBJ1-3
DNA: TGTGCCAGCAGCTTAAGGCAGGGTGGCACCATATATTTT
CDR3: CASSLRQGGTIYF

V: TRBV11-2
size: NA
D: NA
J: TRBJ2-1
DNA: TGTGCCAGCAGCCCCCCTAGCGCCTCCTACAATGAGCAGTTCTTC
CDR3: CASSPPSASYNEQFF

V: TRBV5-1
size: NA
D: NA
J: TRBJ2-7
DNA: TGCGCCAGCAGCTTGGATTCCAGGGGAAGGGAGCAGTACTTC
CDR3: CASSLDSRGREQYF

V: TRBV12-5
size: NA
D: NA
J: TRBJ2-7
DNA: TGTGCTAGTGGTTTGGGGACCTACGAGCAGTACTTC
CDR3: CASGLGTYEQYF

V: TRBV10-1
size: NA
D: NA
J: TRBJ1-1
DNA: TGCGCCAGCAGTGAAGGGCCCCCCGAGCGAAAAGCTTTCTTT
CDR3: CASSEGPPERKAFF